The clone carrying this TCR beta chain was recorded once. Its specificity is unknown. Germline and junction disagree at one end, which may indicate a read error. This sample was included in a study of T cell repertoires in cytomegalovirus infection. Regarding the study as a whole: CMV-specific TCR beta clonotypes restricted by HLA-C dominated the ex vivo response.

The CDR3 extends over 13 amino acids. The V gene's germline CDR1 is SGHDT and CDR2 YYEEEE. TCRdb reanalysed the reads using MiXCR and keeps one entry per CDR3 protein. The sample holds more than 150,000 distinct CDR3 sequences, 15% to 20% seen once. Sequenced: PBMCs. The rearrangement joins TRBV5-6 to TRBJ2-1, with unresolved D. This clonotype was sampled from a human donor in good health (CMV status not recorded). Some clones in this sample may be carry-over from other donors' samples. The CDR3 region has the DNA TGTGCGAGCAGTACGAGTTCTTTCAATGAGCAGTTCTTC. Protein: CASSTSSFNEQFF.